This TCR beta chain was sequenced for a study of spatial heterogeneity in lung cancer. Time point reported: sample taken at primary tumor resection. No cell sorting; template was whole RNA from tumor, lung tissue or PBMC. TCRdb called the 5' RACE reads again in MiXCR, with one record for every CDR3 protein. The sample includes roughly 54,000 distinct CDR3 sequences, 7.5% to 8% of them seen just once. This CDR3 has 14 amino acids. CDR1 is SGHKS, CDR2 YYEKEE, per germline (reference sequence). Comment on this clonotype: A junction end diverges from the germline sequence, so it may reflect a read error.

The TCR sequence derives from a female donor with early-stage non-small cell lung cancer. The source material was PBMCs, sampled at surgery. This chain links TRBV5-5 with TRBJ1-1; no definite D call. CDR3 loop: CASSLGQMNTEALF. CDR3 sequence (DNA): TGTGCCAGCAGCTTGGGCCAGATGAACACTGAAGCTTTATTT.